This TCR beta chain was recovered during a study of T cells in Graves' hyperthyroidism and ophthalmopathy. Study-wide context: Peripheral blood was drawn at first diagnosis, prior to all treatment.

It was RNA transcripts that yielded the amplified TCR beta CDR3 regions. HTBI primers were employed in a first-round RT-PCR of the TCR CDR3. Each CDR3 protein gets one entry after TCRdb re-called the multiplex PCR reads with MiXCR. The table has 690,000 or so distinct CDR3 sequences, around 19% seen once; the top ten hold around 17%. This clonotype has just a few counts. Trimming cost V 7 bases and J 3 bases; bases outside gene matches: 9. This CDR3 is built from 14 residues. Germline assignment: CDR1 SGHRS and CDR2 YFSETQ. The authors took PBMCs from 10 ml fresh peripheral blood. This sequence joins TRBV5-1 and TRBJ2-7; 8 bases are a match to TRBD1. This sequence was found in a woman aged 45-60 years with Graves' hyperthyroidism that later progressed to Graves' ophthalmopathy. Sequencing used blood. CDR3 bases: TGCGCCAGCGGCCACGGACAGGGAGACTACGAGCAGTACTTC. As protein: CASGHGQGDYEQYF.